One sample yielded the 6 T cell receptor beta chains listed below, sequenced in a study of shared T cell receptors in the human thymus. TCRdb's table, derived via immunoSEQ multiplex PCR, lists solely in-frame clones and lacks some. The sample shows hundreds of thousands of clones, approximately 87% of them seen only once. These data were also filed under a second study, of human thymus T cells.

Sequencing was carried out using thymocytes. These receptors were obtained from a boy under two years old with a congenital heart defect.

This chain joins TRBV28 and TRBJ1-3; 7 bases align to TRBD1. Germline assignment: CDR1 MDHEN and CDR2 SYDVKM. The junction had 8 bases not matched to a gene; V was cut back by 5 bases and J by 4 bases. The CDR3 contains 15 residues. CDR3 amino acids: CASSLNRGTGNTIYF. DNA of the CDR3: TGTGCCAGCAGTCTAAACAGGGGAACAGGAAACACCATATATTTT.

The V gene is TRBV18, the J gene TRBJ1-4; 11 bases match TRBD1. CDR3 length equals 15 residues. Germline-derived CDR1 and CDR2 are KGHSH and LQKENI. Trimming removed 4 bases from V and 7 bases from J; junction bases left unmatched: 5. Written as DNA, the CDR3 is TGTGCCAGCTCACAGAAGGACAGGGGGCCTGAAAAACTGTTTTTT. Translation: CASSQKDRGPEKLFF.

This sequence joins TRBV19 and TRBJ1-1; D remains unclear. CDR3 size: 15 residues. Between the trimmed V and J ends, which lost 2 bases and 5 bases, there was a span of 15 bases. The germline V gene encodes CDR1 LNHDA and CDR2 SQIVND (reference sequence). This chain's CDR3 is CASSILAGIGTEAFF. In DNA, the CDR3 is TGTGCCAGTAGTATACTTGCGGGGATTGGGACTGAAGCTTTCTTT. Full variable domain (outside the CDR3, taken from reference TRBV19 and TRBJ1-1): DGGITQSPKYLFRKEGQNVTLSCEQNLNHDAMYWYRQDPGQGLRLIYYSQIVNDFQKGDIAEGYSVSREKKESFPLTVTSAQKNPTAFYLCASSILAGIGTEAFFGQGTRLTVV.

This chain joins TRBV2 and TRBJ1-5; D is ambiguous. Trimming cost V 6 bases and J 1 base, with 25 bases left between them. Germline-derived CDR1 and CDR2 are SNHLY and FYNNEI. The CDR3 loop spans 19 amino acids. CDR3 nucleotide sequence: TGTGCCAGCAGCCACAAAAGGCTGCGAGGGCACCAAAGCAATCAGCCCCAGCATTTT. Its protein is CASSHKRLRGHQSNQPQHF.

This chain joins TRBV9 and TRBJ2-6, with TRBD1 as a possible D gene (8 bases). V lost 1 base, J lost 1 base, and 12 bases lay in between. The CDR3 is 17 amino acids. Germline V lookup: CDR1 SGDLS, CDR2 YYNGEE. CDR3 region: CASSVNRGGSGANVLTF. CDR3 in DNA: TGTGCCAGCAGCGTAAACAGGGGGGGGTCTGGGGCCAACGTCCTGACTTTC.

The V gene is TRBV11-2, the J gene TRBJ2-7, with 7 bases matching TRBD2. This CDR3 is 15 amino acids long. The germline V gene encodes CDR1 SGHAT and CDR2 FQNNGV. J lost 0 bases, V lost 5 bases, and 7 bases had no gene match. The CDR3 DNA is TGTGCCAGCAGCGCGGTAGCGGGCAACTCCTACGAGCAGTACTTC. Translating gives CASSAVAGNSYEQYF.